The 25 T cell receptor beta chains in this list originate from one sample, sequenced in a study of Ad26.COV2.S vaccination and SARS-CoV-2 variants. The method was immunoSEQ multiplex PCR; TCRdb's version includes in-frame clones alone and lacks a portion of them. This repertoire shows about 400,000 clones, around nine tenths found once; its top ten account for approximately 3.7%. The treatment here: 19 received Ad26.COV2.S at low or high dose, single or two shots; about 5 received placebo; per-sample allocation not given. Sampling happened 63 days after the first vaccine or placebo injection. The input for sequencing was peripheral blood, taken in a trial of Ad26.COV2.S vaccine versus placebo. Receptors originate from a person between 18 and 60 years old who received the Ad26.COV2.S COVID-19 vaccine or a placebo.

This rearrangement joins TRBV3-1 (or the pseudogene TRBV3-2) to TRBJ1-4, with no clear D. Trimming removed 1 base from V and 0 bases from J, with 9 bases in between. The CDR3 is 16 residues long. Germline CDR1 and CDR2: LGHDT and YNNKEL (reference sequence). CDR3: CASSQGRSATNEKLFF. The CDR3 region has the DNA TGTGCCAGCAGCCAAGGACGGTCTGCAACTAATGAAAAACTGTTTTTT.

This chain uses TRBV2 with TRBJ1-6, with a tentative D call TRBD1 (6 bases). V was trimmed by 7 bases and J by 7 bases, leaving 17 bases between them. Germline V gene data show CDR1 as SNHLY and CDR2 as FYNNEI. This CDR3 region has 15 residues. CDR3 in amino acids: CASISDRLGNSPLHF. CDR3 coding DNA: TGTGCCAGCATCTCAGACAGGTTGGGAAATTCACCCCTCCACTTT.

This clone has ten or more counts. V gene TRBV7-2 combines with J gene TRBJ2-7; 9 bases fit TRBD2. Germline CDR1 SGHTA, CDR2 FQGNSA. The CDR3 loop spans 16 amino acids. V gave up 3 bases and J gave up 0 bases; unmatched junction bases: 6. CDR3 bases: TGTGCCAGCAGCTTTATAGCGGGGGCCCCCTCCTACGAGCAGTACTTC. It specifies CASSFIAGAPSYEQYF.

The gene calls are TRBV6-5 and TRBJ1-3, with 7 nucleotides matching TRBD1. Germline values: CDR1 MNHEY, CDR2 SVGAGI. J was trimmed by 1 base and V by 5 bases; bases with no gene match: 2. This CDR3 comprises 14 residues. DNA for the CDR3: TGTGCCAGCAGTCAACAGGGGTCTGGAAACACCATATATTTT. Protein sequence: CASSQQGSGNTIYF.

This clone was picked up one time. This chain links TRBV6-5 with TRBJ1-2, with TRBD1 identical over 7 bases. With V trimmed by 0 bases and J by 8 bases, 9 bases remained unmatched. Germline V gives CDR1 MNHEY, CDR2 SVGAGI. This CDR3 has 15 amino acids. Here the CDR3 reads CASSYSRQGFVGYTF. CDR3 DNA: TGTGCCAGCAGTTACTCAAGACAGGGCTTCGTCGGCTACACCTTC.

This clone came up once. The chain couples TRBV5-1 to TRBJ2-7; D gene uncertain. Germline CDR1 is SGHRS and CDR2 is YFSETQ. This CDR3 comprises 14 residues. Trimming shortened V by 0 bases and J by 3 bases, and 10 bases separated the two germline ends. The chain's CDR3 is CASSLELSGYEQYF. CDR3 DNA sequence: TGCGCCAGCAGCTTGGAGCTTAGTGGCTACGAGCAGTACTTC.

The genes are TRBV7-2 and TRBJ1-2; 8 bases align to TRBD1. J gave up 4 bases and V 5 bases, and 9 bases lay outside the gene matches. The germline V gene has CDR1 SGHTA and CDR2 FQGNSA. The CDR3 consists of 15 residues. CDR3 sequence: CASSPQTGASYGYTF. Written as DNA, the CDR3 is TGTGCCAGCAGCCCCCAGACAGGGGCCTCCTATGGCTACACCTTC. The full variable domain, its missing parts supplied by reference TRBV7-2 and TRBJ1-2, is GAGVSQSPSNKVTEKGKDVELRCDPISGHTALYWYRQSLGQGLEFLIYFQGNSAPDKSGLPSDRFSAERTGGSVSTLTIQRTQQEDSAVYLCASSPQTGASYGYTFGSGTRLTVV.

The chain recombines TRBV25-1 with TRBJ1-1, with D possibly matching TRBD1 (6 bases). The germline gives CDR1 MGHDK, CDR2 SYGVNS. The CDR3 runs 16 residues. The ends were cut back, 3 bases at V and 7 bases at J, with 21 bases in the middle. The CDR3 DNA follows: TGTGCCAGCAGTGACTGGGCAACAGGGAATCTCCGTGAAGCTTTCTTT. Translating it yields CASSDWATGNLREAFF.

This chain joins TRBV5-4 and TRBJ1-4; D uncertain. This CDR3 has 12 residues. V was shortened by 1 base and J by 7 bases, with 5 bases between the two germline ends. Per germline, CDR1 SGHNT and CDR2 YYREEE (reference sequence). The CDR3, as DNA: TGTGCCAGCAGCTTGCGCGCTGAAAAACTGTTTTTT. Translating it yields CASSLRAEKLFF. The variable domain in full, completed from reference TRBV5-4 and TRBJ1-4, reads ETGVTQSPTHLIKTRGQQVTLRCSSQSGHNTVSWYQQALGQGPQFIFQYYREEENGRGNFPPRFSGLQFPNYSSELNVNALELDDSALYLCASSLRAEKLFFGSGTQLSVL.

This chain links TRBV5-1 with TRBJ1-3, with D unclear. There are 14 residues in the CDR3. V gave up 4 bases and J gave up 3 bases, with 11 bases separating them. Germline CDR1 is SGHRS and CDR2 is YFSETQ. Written as DNA, the CDR3 is TGCGCCAGCAGCGCCGGGTCTAGTGGAAACACCATATATTTT. Translating it yields CASSAGSSGNTIYF.

The chain recombines TRBV29-1 with TRBJ2-1; 10 positions match TRBD2. With V trimmed by 6 bases and J by 10 bases, 15 bases remained unmatched. CDR1 and CDR2 (germline): SQVTM, ANQGSEA. CDR3 length: 15 amino acids. The CDR3 region is CSVVPRLAGEGEQFF. The DNA for the CDR3 is TGCAGCGTGGTACCGCGGCTAGCGGGGGAAGGGGAGCAGTTCTTC.

This clone appeared a single time. This chain links TRBV15 with TRBJ1-4; tentatively, D is TRBD1 (5 bases). The CDR3 sequence is 16 residues long. Trimming took 3 bases from V and 7 from J, leaving 18 bases between them. Germline lookup yields CDR1 LNHNV and CDR2 YYDKDF (reference sequence). The CDR3 DNA reads as TGTGCCACCAGCAGGCAGGCGGGGACCTTGACTGAAAAACTGTTTTTT. Protein sequence: CATSRQAGTLTEKLFF.

This rearrangement joins TRBV19 to TRBJ2-3; 9 bases are a match to TRBD1. CDR3 size: 13 residues. Germline values: CDR1 LNHDA, CDR2 SQIVND (reference sequence). V dropped 6 bases and J dropped 6; count of bases not matched to a gene: 4. CDR3 sequence (DNA): TGTGCCAGTAGGGGACAGGGTTTTGATACGCAGTATTTT. The encoded protein is CASRGQGFDTQYF. Using reference TRBV19 and TRBJ2-3 for the parts outside the CDR3, the full variable domain is DGGITQSPKYLFRKEGQNVTLSCEQNLNHDAMYWYRQDPGQGLRLIYYSQIVNDFQKGDIAEGYSVSREKKESFPLTVTSAQKNPTAFYLCASRGQGFDTQYFGPGTRLTVL.

This rearrangement joins TRBV9 to TRBJ1-2; tentatively, D is TRBD1 (5 bases). Between the trimmed V and J ends, which lost 0 bases and 1 base, there was a span of 10 bases. Looked up from germline, CDR1 is SGDLS and CDR2 is YYNGEE. CDR3 length: 15 amino acids. The CDR3 coding sequence is TGTGCCAGCAGCGTAGGGAGGGGTAATAACTATGGCTACACCTTC. It is translated as CASSVGRGNNYGYTF.

The rearrangement links TRBV4-3 to TRBJ1-5; D perhaps matches TRBD1 (6 bases). The V gene lost 0 bases and the J gene lost 4 bases, with 16 bases spanning the gap. CDR1 is LGHNA, CDR2 YSLEER, per germline. The CDR3 runs 17 residues. CDR3 nucleotide sequence: TGCGCCAGCAGCCAAGATGGGGAGACAGGACCAAATCAGCCCCAGCATTTT. Encoded protein: CASSQDGETGPNQPQHF.

This clone has only a few counts. The chain is built from TRBV25-1 and TRBJ2-5; D tentatively reads TRBD1 or TRBD2 (5 bases each). The V end was cut by 4 bases, the J end by 4 bases, with 13 bases between. The CDR3 covers 14 residues. Per germline, CDR1 MGHDK and CDR2 SYGVNS. In DNA, the CDR3 is TGTGCCAGCAGTGGCACAACCGGGGCAGAGACCCAGTACTTC. It specifies CASSGTTGAETQYF.

V is TRBV19 and J is TRBJ1-1, with D tentatively TRBD1 (5 bases). V lost 1 base to trimming and J lost 5 bases, with 8 bases between them. CDR1 is LNHDA, CDR2 SQIVND, per germline (reference sequence). The CDR3 is 13 residues long. The CDR3 sequence: CASSIVAGTEAFF. The CDR3 coding sequence is TGTGCCAGTAGTATAGTCGCAGGGACTGAAGCTTTCTTT.

This rearrangement joins TRBV25-1 to TRBJ2-6; no definite D call. The germline CDR1 and CDR2 sequences are MGHDK and SYGVNS. V lost 2 bases and J 2 bases, leaving 1 base between the germline ends. The CDR3 has 13 amino acids. The CDR3 nucleotides read TGTGCCAGCAGTGAAGCTGGGGCCAACGTCCTGACTTTC. Translation: CASSEAGANVLTF.

The V gene is TRBV18, the J gene TRBJ1-1; possible D gene TRBD1, 6 bases. The CDR3 extends over 14 amino acids. V lost 2 bases and J 4 bases, leaving 11 bases between the germline ends. Germline assignment: CDR1 KGHSH and CDR2 LQKENI. CDR3 amino acids: CASSPLDSGTEAFF. In DNA form, the CDR3 reads TGTGCCAGCTCACCATTGGACAGTGGCACTGAAGCTTTCTTT.

The chain has TRBV12-3 or TRBV12-4 and TRBJ2-5; D perhaps matches TRBD1 (5 bases). The V and J ends lost 7 bases and 0 bases respectively, with 9 bases between them. This CDR3 is 13 amino acids long. The CDR3: CASTPGYQETQYF. CDR3 DNA: TGTGCCAGCACCCCAGGGTACCAAGAGACCCAGTACTTC.

This rearrangement joins TRBV9 to TRBJ2-3, with D possibly being TRBD1 or TRBD2 (6 bases each). The V gene lost 0 bases and the J gene lost 4 bases, with 12 bases spanning the gap. The CDR3 totals 15 residues. Germline lookup yields CDR1 SGDLS and CDR2 YYNGEE. CDR3 coding DNA: TGTGCCAGCAGCGTAGCGGGGGCGGAGTCAGATACGCAGTATTTT. Protein sequence: CASSVAGAESDTQYF.

The chain has TRBV18 and TRBJ2-6; no firm D call. The CDR3 is 13 residues long. Between the trimmed V and J ends, which lost 6 bases and 4 bases, there was a span of 7 bases. CDR1 KGHSH and CDR2 LQKENI come from the germline V gene. The CDR3 spells CASSPAGANVLTF. The DNA for the CDR3 is TGTGCCAGCTCCCCGGCAGGGGCCAACGTCCTGACTTTC.

V gene TRBV4-3 combines with J gene TRBJ1-1; D call uncertain. The V end was cut by 1 base, the J end by 0 bases, with 12 bases between. The CDR3 covers 16 residues. Germline loops: CDR1 LGHNA, CDR2 YSLEER. CDR3 sequence: CASSQGWPGVNTEAFF. In DNA, the CDR3 is TGCGCCAGCAGCCAAGGTTGGCCGGGAGTGAACACTGAAGCTTTCTTT.

The chain is built from TRBV19 and TRBJ2-5, with TRBD2 identical over 15 bases. CDR3 size: 19 residues. The V and J ends lost 2 bases and 5 bases, in that order; junction bases with no gene match: 12. Germline-derived CDR1 and CDR2 are LNHDA and SQIVND (reference sequence). The CDR3 nucleotides read TGTGCCAGTAGTATAATCTTCGGACTAGCGGGGGGGCCATTGGAGACCCAGTACTTC. Its translation is CASSIIFGLAGGPLETQYF.

The chain recombines TRBV19 with TRBJ2-2; D ambiguous. Germline V gives CDR1 LNHDA, CDR2 SQIVND (reference sequence). V lost 0 bases and J lost 1, with 6 bases in between. The length of the CDR3 is 15 residues. CDR3 region: CASSIERENTGELFF. The CDR3, as DNA: TGTGCCAGTAGTATAGAAAGGGAGAACACCGGGGAGCTGTTTTTT. The full variable domain, rest sourced from reference TRBV19 and TRBJ2-2, is DGGITQSPKYLFRKEGQNVTLSCEQNLNHDAMYWYRQDPGQGLRLIYYSQIVNDFQKGDIAEGYSVSREKKESFPLTVTSAQKNPTAFYLCASSIERENTGELFFGEGSRLTVL.